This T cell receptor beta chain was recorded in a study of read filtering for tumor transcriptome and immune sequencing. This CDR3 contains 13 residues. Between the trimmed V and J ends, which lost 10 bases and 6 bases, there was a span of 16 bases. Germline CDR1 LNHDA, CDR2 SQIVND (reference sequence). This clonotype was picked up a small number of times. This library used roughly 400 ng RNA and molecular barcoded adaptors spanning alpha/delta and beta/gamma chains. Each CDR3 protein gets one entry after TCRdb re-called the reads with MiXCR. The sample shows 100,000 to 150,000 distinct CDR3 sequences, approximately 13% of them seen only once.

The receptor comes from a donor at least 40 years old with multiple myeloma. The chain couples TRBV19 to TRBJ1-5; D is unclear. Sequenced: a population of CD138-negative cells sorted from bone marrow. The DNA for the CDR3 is TGTGCCACCCGGGGAGGAGTGGTTCAGCCCCAGCATTTT. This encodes CATRGGVVQPQHF.